What follows is one T cell receptor beta chain and its context. Its antigen is not identified. This specimen comes from a study of CD8+CD57+ T cells in acquired aplastic anemia. Looking at the study overall: On average, sorted CD4+ and CD8+ cells gave roughly 2.9 ug of DNA.

Whole-study results and caveats: The number of CD8+ CDR3 sequences shared by patients and controls was approximately 30. In CD8+ cells, Simpson's diversity showed no significant difference between patients and controls.

CDR3 length: 15 amino acids. Trimming took 5 bases from V and 9 from J, leaving 19 bases between them. CDR1 is KGHDR and CDR2 is SFDVKD in the germline V gene. Researchers used genomic DNA as the template to profile TCR beta VDJ and CDR3. TCRdb ran MiXCR on the reads and lists one entry per CDR3 protein. This table holds approximately 130,000 distinct CDR3 sequences, around two fifths found once. This TCR was sampled from a human donor in good health, serving as a control. The chain has TRBV24-1 and TRBJ2-1, with D possibly TRBD1 on 6 matching bases. The sample taken for sequencing was sorted CD4+, CD8+, or CD8+CD57+ T cells (not recorded which) from PBMCs. The DNA for the CDR3 is TGTGCCACCAGTGGAGGGGGATTCCCTGAGGGTGAGCAGTTCTTC. Translating gives CATSGGGFPEGEQFF.